These 29 T cell receptor beta chains were sequenced from one sample in a study of shared clonotypes between healthy human individuals. Using immunoSEQ multiplex PCR, the repertoire was profiled, and TCRdb retains in-frame clones only, with some absent. The sample contains around 440,000 clones, roughly three quarters of which appear only once. Sequencing was performed on PBMCs. The receptor source for this set is a middle-aged woman in good health. Some clones in this sample may be carry-over from other donors' samples.

This clone has a single count. The J gene is TRBJ1-5, the V gene TRBV6-1, with D uncertain. V was cut by 2 bases and J by 0 bases, with 8 bases left in between. Germline V gene lookup returns CDR1 MNHNS and CDR2 SASEGT. The CDR3 sequence is 15 residues long. The CDR3 spells CASSEHGISNQPQHF. The CDR3 coding sequence is TGTGCCAGCAGTGAACACGGTATTAGCAATCAGCCCCAGCATTTT.

The chain has TRBV5-1 and TRBJ2-7, with no clear D. The CDR3 has 15 residues. The ends were cut back, 0 bases at V and 0 bases at J, with 10 bases in the middle. Germline loops: CDR1 SGHRS, CDR2 YFSETQ. CDR3 protein: CASSLERSDSYEQYF. In DNA, the CDR3 is TGCGCCAGCAGCTTGGAACGCTCCGACTCCTACGAGCAGTACTTC.

This clone appeared a few times. The rearrangement links TRBV29-1 to TRBJ1-1; no definite D call. CDR1 and CDR2 from the germline V gene are SQVTM and ANQGSEA. The ends were cut back, 5 bases at V and 0 bases at J, with 13 bases in the middle. The CDR3 totals 14 residues. The CDR3 DNA is TGCAGCGTTCGAGCCGGGAATATGAACACTGAAGCTTTCTTT. It yields the protein CSVRAGNMNTEAFF.

The chain carries TRBV6-6 and TRBJ2-7; D gene unclear. This CDR3 is 13 amino acids long. CDR1 and CDR2 (germline): MNHNY, SVGAGI (reference sequence). V shed 0 bases and J shed 0 bases, with 3 bases lying between them. CDR3 sequence reads: CASSYSSSYEQYF. CDR3 bases: TGTGCCAGCAGTTACTCCAGCTCCTACGAGCAGTACTTC.

Concerning this clone: This likely came from a read error, as a far larger clone is one base away. In the same sample, other DNA sequences code for this CDR3. This sequence joins TRBV4-1 and TRBJ1-1, with D possibly being TRBD1 (5 bases). The CDR3 is 16 amino acids. The germline V gene has CDR1 MGHRA and CDR2 YSYEKL. The V and J ends lost 3 bases and 1 base respectively, with 15 bases between them. The chain's CDR3 is CASSQPRRGKNTEAFF. The DNA of the CDR3 is TGCGCCAGCAGCCAGCCCCGTCGGGGGAAGAACACTGAAGCTTTCTTT.

The V gene is TRBV7-3, the J gene TRBJ2-1, with TRBD2 identical over 7 bases. CDR1 is SGHTA and CDR2 is FQGTGA in the germline V gene. Trimming took 5 bases from V and 10 from J; bases not matched to a gene: 11. CDR3 length equals 14 residues. The CDR3 here is CASSRQPTSSEQFF. CDR3 nucleotides: TGTGCCAGCAGCCGCCAACCGACTAGCTCGGAGCAGTTCTTC.

The gene calls are TRBV7-2 and TRBJ1-1; D gene unclear. V was pared by 1 base and J by 6 bases, with 12 bases between. The CDR3 extends over 14 amino acids. Germline V gene lookup returns CDR1 SGHTA and CDR2 FQGNSA. The CDR3 region has the DNA TGTGCCAGCAGCTTAGTCTCTCGGGGTGCTGAAGCTTTCTTT. Its protein product is CASSLVSRGAEAFF. The full variable domain, its missing parts supplied by reference TRBV7-2 and TRBJ1-1, is GAGVSQSPSNKVTEKGKDVELRCDPISGHTALYWYRQSLGQGLEFLIYFQGNSAPDKSGLPSDRFSAERTGGSVSTLTIQRTQQEDSAVYLCASSLVSRGAEAFFGQGTRLTVV.

This chain joins TRBV9 and TRBJ2-7; 10 nucleotides align to TRBD2. The CDR3 loop spans 15 amino acids. CDR1 SGDLS and CDR2 YYNGEE come from the germline V gene. The junction had 10 bases not matched to a gene; V was cut back by 3 bases and J by 7 bases. CDR3 sequence: CASSAQAGGPGEQYF. CDR3 DNA sequence: TGTGCCAGCAGCGCCCAAGCGGGAGGGCCGGGGGAGCAGTACTTC.

In DNA form, the CDR3 reads TGTGCCAGCGCGCCTCTAGCGGGAGTATACGAGCAGTACTTC. Amino acid sequence: CASAPLAGVYEQYF. The gene calls are TRBV2 and TRBJ2-7, with 10 positions matching TRBD2. V shed 8 bases and J 4 bases; nucleotides not matched to a gene: 8. Germline V CDR1 and CDR2: SNHLY, FYNNEI. This CDR3 comprises 14 residues.

The chain combines TRBV6-4 with TRBJ1-2; D is perhaps TRBD1 (5 bases). Germline V gene lookup returns CDR1 MRHNA and CDR2 SNTAGT. The CDR3 runs to 14 residues. V was clipped by 6 bases and J by 2 bases, with 13 bases between them. The CDR3 DNA reads TGTGCCAGCAGCCCGGGACCTATAAACTATGGCTACACCTTC. It specifies CASSPGPINYGYTF.

In nucleotides, the CDR3 is TGTGCCAGCAGCTCGGGGGTGTCAGTCTGGCCCCAGCATTTT. Encoded protein: CASSSGVSVWPQHF. This chain connects TRBV7-9 to TRBJ1-5; possible D gene TRBD1, 5 bases. Trimming took off 4 bases at V and 9 bases at J, with 16 bases between the two ends. The CDR3 contains 14 residues. Germline V gives CDR1 SEHNR, CDR2 FQNEAQ (reference sequence).

The count of this clone is one. The CDR3 loop reads CASSIPSGKGYTF. The CDR3, as DNA: TGTGCCAGTAGTATTCCGTCAGGGAAGGGCTACACCTTC. This chain uses TRBV19 with TRBJ1-2; the D gene is possibly TRBD1 (5 bases). V lost 3 bases and J lost 8, with 13 bases in between. This CDR3 comprises 13 residues. Germline-derived CDR1 and CDR2 are LNHDA and SQIVND (reference sequence).

J is TRBJ2-1 and V is TRBV5-4; D may be TRBD1 or TRBD2 (7 bases each). The CDR3 runs 15 residues. Per germline, CDR1 SGHNT and CDR2 YYREEE (reference sequence). Between the trimmed V and J ends, which lost 4 bases and 5 bases, there was a span of 16 bases. The CDR3 DNA sequence: TGTGCCAGCAGCGGAGACAGGGAGGGTGACAATGAGCAGTTCTTC. Its translation: CASSGDREGDNEQFF.

The V call is TRBV2, the J call TRBJ2-5, with D perhaps TRBD2 (6 bases). CDR3 length equals 14 residues. CDR1 and CDR2 from the germline V gene are SNHLY and FYNNEI. Between the trimmed V and J ends, which lost 7 bases and 4 bases, there was a span of 16 bases. CDR3 region: CASTPREQAETQYF. DNA of the CDR3: TGTGCCAGCACGCCTCGGGAGCAGGCAGAGACCCAGTACTTC.

This clone was counted many times. Other nucleotide sequences from this sample produce the same CDR3. The chain employs TRBV15 and TRBJ1-5; D remains ambiguous. The CDR3 loop spans 14 amino acids. Germline V CDR1 and CDR2: LNHNV, YYDKDF (reference sequence). V was cut by 0 bases and J by 5 bases, with 8 bases left in between. CDR3 DNA sequence: TGTGCCACCAGCAGAGAGAGGGATTATCAGCCCCAGCATTTT. Residues: CATSRERDYQPQHF. The entire variable domain, with the rest obtained from reference TRBV15 and TRBJ1-5, is as follows: DAMVIQNPRYQVTQFGKPVTLSCSQTLNHNVMYWYQQKSSQAPKLLFHYYDKDFNNEADTPDNFQSRRPNTSFCFLDIRSPGLGDTAMYLCATSRERDYQPQHFGDGTRLSIL.

This chain connects TRBV5-1 to TRBJ2-7; 11 bases line up with TRBD2. Germline loops: CDR1 SGHRS, CDR2 YFSETQ. The V and J ends lost 1 base and 5 bases, in that order; junction bases with no gene match: 5. The CDR3 length is 15 residues. The CDR3 spells CASSLNSGRVDEQYF. The CDR3, as DNA: TGCGCCAGCAGCTTGAATAGCGGGAGGGTCGACGAGCAGTACTTC.

Points on this clone: Additional DNA sequences in this sample encode the identical CDR3. The chain employs TRBV15 and TRBJ2-3; tentative D call: TRBD2 (5 bases). Trimming left V 6 bases short and J 2 bases short, with 12 bases between. This CDR3 spans 14 amino acids. Germline lookup yields CDR1 LNHNV and CDR2 YYDKDF (reference sequence). CDR3 in amino acids: CATSRGSPTDTQYF. The CDR3 DNA reads TGTGCCACCAGTCGAGGGAGCCCCACAGATACGCAGTATTTT.

The V and J genes are TRBV19 and TRBJ1-5, with 8 positions matching TRBD1. Trimming took 3 bases from V and 4 from J; bases not matched to a gene: 2. Germline V gives CDR1 LNHDA, CDR2 SQIVND (reference sequence). This CDR3 is built from 14 residues. Here the CDR3 reads CASSIRTGNQPQHF. The CDR3 DNA follows: TGTGCCAGTAGTATCCGGACAGGGAATCAGCCCCAGCATTTT.

The count of this clone is one. J is TRBJ2-2 and V is TRBV6-1; 10 bases are shared with TRBD2. CDR3 length: 14 amino acids. V lost 11 bases to trimming and J lost 2 bases; unmatched junction nucleotides: 5. Germline CDR1 is MNHNS and CDR2 is SASEGT. The CDR3 DNA is TGTGCCTGCCGGACTAGCGGTAACACCGGGGAGCTGTTTTTT. Translated, it gives CACRTSGNTGELFF.

The chain uses TRBV4-3 and TRBJ1-5; D is ambiguous. V lost 0 bases, J lost 9 bases, and 15 bases lay in between. The CDR3 covers 15 residues. Germline V gene lookup returns CDR1 LGHNA and CDR2 YSLEER. In DNA form, the CDR3 reads TGCGCCAGCAGCCAAGATATGGAGCCCGGGTGGCCCCAGCATTTT. This encodes CASSQDMEPGWPQHF.

At least ten counts were recorded for this clone. This sample includes further DNA sequences coding for the same CDR3. The genes are TRBV27 and TRBJ2-3; 8 positions agree with TRBD1. Germline V gene sequence: CDR1 MNHEY, CDR2 SMNVEV (reference sequence). The CDR3 runs to 14 residues. V was pared by 5 bases and J by 5 bases, with 6 bases of the junction left unmatched. In DNA form, the CDR3 reads TGTGCCAGCAGTCTGACAGGGGCATTAGATACGCAGTATTTT. Its translation: CASSLTGALDTQYF.

The V and J genes are TRBV11-2 and TRBJ2-7, with TRBD1 matching 8 bases. The length of the CDR3 is 14 residues. CDR1 and CDR2 (germline): SGHAT, FQNNGV. V trimming: 5 bases; J trimming: 3 bases; junction bases outside the gene matches: 6. CDR3 sequence (DNA): TGTGCCAGCAGCATCGGACAGGGTCTCTACGAGCAGTACTTC. Translation: CASSIGQGLYEQYF.

V is TRBV2 and J is TRBJ2-1, with D tentatively TRBD1 (5 bases). CDR1 is SNHLY, CDR2 FYNNEI, per germline. Trimming shortened V by 4 bases and J by 5 bases, and 15 bases separated the two germline ends. The CDR3 has 15 amino acids. CDR3 in DNA: TGTGCCAGCAGTGCCCCAGGGAACGAACACAATGAGCAGTTCTTC. Its translation is CASSAPGNEHNEQFF.

This sequence joins TRBV29-1 and TRBJ1-4; D may be TRBD1 (6 bases). Trimming left V 7 bases short and J 7 bases short, with 16 bases between. In germline, CDR1 is SQVTM, CDR2 ANQGSEA. There are 13 residues in the CDR3. The CDR3 bases are TGCAGCGGAGCAGGGGCGTCGGGTGAAAAACTGTTTTTT. Encoded protein: CSGAGASGEKLFF.

The table lists this clone with a few counts. The gene calls are TRBV5-1 and TRBJ2-3; D possibly corresponds to TRBD1 (5 bases). The CDR3 totals 15 residues. Per germline, CDR1 SGHRS and CDR2 YFSETQ. V was cut by 0 bases and J by 2 bases, with 10 bases left in between. CDR3 region: CASSLVQGHTDTQYF. The CDR3 bases are TGCGCCAGCAGCTTGGTCCAGGGCCACACAGATACGCAGTATTTT.

The chain combines TRBV2 with TRBJ1-4; no reliable D call. The germline V gene has CDR1 SNHLY and CDR2 FYNNEI. The CDR3 runs to 12 residues. V was shortened by 4 bases and J by 10 bases, with 10 bases between the two germline ends. The CDR3 coding sequence is TGTGCCAGCAGTGGGGCGTATGGAAAACTGTTTTTT. It translates to CASSGAYGKLFF.

Only a few counts were recorded for this clone. The chain has TRBV10-3 and TRBJ2-1; 12 bases agree with TRBD2. Looked up from germline, CDR1 is ENHRY and CDR2 is SYGVKD. The CDR3 covers 15 residues. J lost 7 bases, V lost 6 bases, and 7 bases had no gene match. The CDR3, as DNA: TGTGCCATCAGGGGCCCAGGGACTAGCGGGAATGAGCAGTTCTTC. It specifies CAIRGPGTSGNEQFF.

This rearrangement joins TRBV6-6 to TRBJ2-7; perhaps TRBD2 as D (6 bases). The CDR3 length is 13 residues. In germline, CDR1 is MNHNY, CDR2 SVGAGI (reference sequence). V was cut by 5 bases and J by 2 bases, with 10 bases left in between. In DNA form, the CDR3 reads TGTGCCAGCAGTACGGGACTGCCCTACGAGCAGTACTTC. It translates to CASSTGLPYEQYF.

This chain links TRBV29-1 with TRBJ1-1; weak D call: TRBD1 (5 bases). The CDR3 has 12 amino acids. The V end was cut by 7 bases, the J end by 8 bases, with 17 bases between. Germline V gives CDR1 SQVTM, CDR2 ANQGSEA. The CDR3 loop is CSGDQGRGEAFF. For the CDR3, the DNA is TGCAGCGGTGATCAGGGCCGTGGGGAAGCTTTCTTT.